This T cell receptor beta chain was sequenced in a study of Tregs in tolerant kidney transplant recipients. Germline CDR1 MNHEY, CDR2 SVGAGI. Between the trimmed V and J ends, which lost 5 bases and 2 bases, there was a span of 12 bases. The CDR3 has 14 amino acids. Clones were read by immunoSEQ multiplex PCR, and TCRdb kept only the in-frame ones, dropping some. In the table there are around 5,600 clones, roughly 89% of which are singletons. A single count supports this clone. No antigen is known for it. The clonotype originates from a human patient who received a combined kidney and bone marrow transplant. The starting material was Tregs from blood cultured with allogeneic cells, obtained before the transplant. V is TRBV6-5 and J is TRBJ1-2; a weak D match, TRBD1 (5 bases). The DNA of the CDR3 is TGTGCCAGCAGTCACAGGCCGGGGAACTATGGCTACACCTTC. Translation gives CASSHRPGNYGYTF.